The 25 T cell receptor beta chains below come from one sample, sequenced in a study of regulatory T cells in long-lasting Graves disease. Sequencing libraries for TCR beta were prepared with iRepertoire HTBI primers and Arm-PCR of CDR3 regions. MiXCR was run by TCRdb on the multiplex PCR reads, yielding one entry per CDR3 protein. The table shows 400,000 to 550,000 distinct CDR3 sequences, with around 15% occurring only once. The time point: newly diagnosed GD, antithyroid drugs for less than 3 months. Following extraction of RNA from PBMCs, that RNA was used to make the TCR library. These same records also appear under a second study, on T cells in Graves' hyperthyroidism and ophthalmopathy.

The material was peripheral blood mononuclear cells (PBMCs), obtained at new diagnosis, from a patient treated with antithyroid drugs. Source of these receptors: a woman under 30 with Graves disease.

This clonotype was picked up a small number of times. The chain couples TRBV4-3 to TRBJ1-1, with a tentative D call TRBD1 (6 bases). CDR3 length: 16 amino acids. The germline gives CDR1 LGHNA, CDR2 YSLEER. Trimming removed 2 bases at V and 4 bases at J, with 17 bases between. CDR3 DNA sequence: TGCGCCAGCAGCCAACTCCTACAGGGAGGTGGCACTGAAGCTTTCTTT. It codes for CASSQLLQGGGTEAFF.

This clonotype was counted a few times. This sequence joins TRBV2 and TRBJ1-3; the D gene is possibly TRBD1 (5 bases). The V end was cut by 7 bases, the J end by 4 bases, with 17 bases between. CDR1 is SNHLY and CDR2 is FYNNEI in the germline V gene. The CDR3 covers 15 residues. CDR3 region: CASTKATWTGNTIYF. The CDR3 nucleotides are TGTGCCAGCACTAAAGCGACCTGGACAGGAAACACCATATATTTT.

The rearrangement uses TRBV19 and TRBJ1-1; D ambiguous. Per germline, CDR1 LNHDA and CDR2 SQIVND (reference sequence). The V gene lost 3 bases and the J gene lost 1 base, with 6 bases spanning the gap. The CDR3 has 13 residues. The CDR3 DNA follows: TGTGCCAGTAGTATGTGGGGGAACACTGAAGCTTTCTTT. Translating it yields CASSMWGNTEAFF.

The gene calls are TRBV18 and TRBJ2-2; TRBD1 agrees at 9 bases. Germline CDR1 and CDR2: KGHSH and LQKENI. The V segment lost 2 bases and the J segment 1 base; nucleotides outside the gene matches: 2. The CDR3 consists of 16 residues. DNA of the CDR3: TGTGCCAGCTCACCAAAGGACAGGGGGAACACCGGGGAGCTGTTTTTT. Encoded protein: CASSPKDRGNTGELFF.

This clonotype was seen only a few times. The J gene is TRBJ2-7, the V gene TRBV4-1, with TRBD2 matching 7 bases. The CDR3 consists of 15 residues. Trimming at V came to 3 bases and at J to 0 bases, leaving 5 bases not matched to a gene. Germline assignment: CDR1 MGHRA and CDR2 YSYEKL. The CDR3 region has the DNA TGCGCCAGCAGCCATCCGGGACTAAGCTCCTACGAGCAGTACTTC. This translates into CASSHPGLSSYEQYF.

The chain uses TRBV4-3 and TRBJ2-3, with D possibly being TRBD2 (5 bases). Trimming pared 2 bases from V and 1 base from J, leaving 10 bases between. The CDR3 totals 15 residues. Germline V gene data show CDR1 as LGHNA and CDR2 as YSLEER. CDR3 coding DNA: TGCGCCAGCAGCCAACCGAGTAGCGGCACAGATACGCAGTATTTT. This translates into CASSQPSSGTDTQYF.

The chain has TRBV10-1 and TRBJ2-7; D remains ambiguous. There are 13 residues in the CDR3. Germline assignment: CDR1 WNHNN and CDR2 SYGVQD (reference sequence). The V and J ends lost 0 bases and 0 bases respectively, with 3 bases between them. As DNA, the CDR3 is TGCGCCAGCAGTGAGTCTAACTCCTACGAGCAGTACTTC. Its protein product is CASSESNSYEQYF.

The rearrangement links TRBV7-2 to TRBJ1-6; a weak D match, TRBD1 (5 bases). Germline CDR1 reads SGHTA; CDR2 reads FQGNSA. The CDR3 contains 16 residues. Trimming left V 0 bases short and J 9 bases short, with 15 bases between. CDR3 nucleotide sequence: TGTGCCAGCAGCTTAGCGCTGGGGGTGGTTGTTTCACCCCTCCACTTT. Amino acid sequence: CASSLALGVVVSPLHF.

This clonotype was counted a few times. This CDR3 is CASSPSGLVGTHTQYF. The CDR3 bases are TGTGCCAGCTCACCATCTGGACTAGTCGGGACACATACGCAGTATTTT. The chain recombines TRBV18 with TRBJ2-3; tentative D call: TRBD2 (7 bases). V was pared by 2 bases and J by 7 bases, with 19 bases between. Looked up from germline, CDR1 is KGHSH and CDR2 is LQKENI. CDR3 size: 16 residues.

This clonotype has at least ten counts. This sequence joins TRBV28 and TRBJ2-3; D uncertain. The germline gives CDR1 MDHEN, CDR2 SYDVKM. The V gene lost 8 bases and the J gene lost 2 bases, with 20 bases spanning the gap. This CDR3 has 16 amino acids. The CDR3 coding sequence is TGTGCCAGCGGACCGGGCCCAATTTCTCTCACAGATACGCAGTATTTT. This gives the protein CASGPGPISLTDTQYF.

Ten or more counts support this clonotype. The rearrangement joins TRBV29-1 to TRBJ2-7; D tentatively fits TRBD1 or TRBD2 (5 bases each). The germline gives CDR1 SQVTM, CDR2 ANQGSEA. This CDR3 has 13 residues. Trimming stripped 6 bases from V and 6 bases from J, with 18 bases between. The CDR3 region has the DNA TGCAGCGTACCGGGTCAGGGACGCGCCGAGCAGTACTTC. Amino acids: CSVPGQGRAEQYF.

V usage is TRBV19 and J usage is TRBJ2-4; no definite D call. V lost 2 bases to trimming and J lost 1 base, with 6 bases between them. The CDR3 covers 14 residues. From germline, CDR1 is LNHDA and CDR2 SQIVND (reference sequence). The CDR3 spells CASSIIGAKNIQYF. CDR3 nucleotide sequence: TGTGCCAGTAGTATAATTGGGGCCAAAAACATTCAGTACTTC.

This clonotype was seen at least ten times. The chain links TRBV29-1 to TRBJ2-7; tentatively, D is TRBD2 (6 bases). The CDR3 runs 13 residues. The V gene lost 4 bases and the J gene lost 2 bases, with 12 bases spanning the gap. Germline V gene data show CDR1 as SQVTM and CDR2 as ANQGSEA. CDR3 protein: CSVVPGVTYEQYF. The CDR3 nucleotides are TGCAGCGTTGTCCCGGGAGTTACCTACGAGCAGTACTTC.

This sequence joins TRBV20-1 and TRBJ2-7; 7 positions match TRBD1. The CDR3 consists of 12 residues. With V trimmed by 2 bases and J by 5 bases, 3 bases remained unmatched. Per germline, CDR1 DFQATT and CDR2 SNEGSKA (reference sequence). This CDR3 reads CSARKGQDEQYF. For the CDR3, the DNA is TGCAGTGCTAGAAAAGGACAGGACGAGCAGTACTTC.

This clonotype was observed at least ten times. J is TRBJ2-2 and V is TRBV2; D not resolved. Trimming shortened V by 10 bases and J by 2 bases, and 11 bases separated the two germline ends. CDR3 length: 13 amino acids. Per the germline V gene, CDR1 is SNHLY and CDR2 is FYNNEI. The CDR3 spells CATTAYNTGELFF. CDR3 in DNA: TGTGCCACCACAGCCTACAACACCGGGGAGCTGTTTTTT. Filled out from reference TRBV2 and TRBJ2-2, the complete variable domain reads EPEVTQTPSHQVTQMGQEVILRCVPISNHLYFYWYRQILGQKVEFLVSFYNNEISEKSEIFDDQFSVERPDGSNFTLKIRSTKLEDSAMYFCATTAYNTGELFFGEGSRLTVL.

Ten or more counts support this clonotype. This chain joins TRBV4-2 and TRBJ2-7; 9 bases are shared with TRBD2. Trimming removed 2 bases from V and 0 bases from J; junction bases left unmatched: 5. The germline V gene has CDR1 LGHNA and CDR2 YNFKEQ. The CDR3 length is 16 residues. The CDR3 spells CASSQTSGGSSYEQYF. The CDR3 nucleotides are TGTGCCAGCAGCCAAACCAGCGGGGGGAGCTCCTACGAGCAGTACTTC.

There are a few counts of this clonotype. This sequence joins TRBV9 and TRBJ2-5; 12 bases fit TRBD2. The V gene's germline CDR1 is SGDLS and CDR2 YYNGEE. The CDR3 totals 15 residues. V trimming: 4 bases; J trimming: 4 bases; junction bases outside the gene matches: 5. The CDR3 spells CASSRSGLAGETQYF. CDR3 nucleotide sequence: TGTGCCAGCAGCAGATCGGGACTAGCGGGAGAGACCCAGTACTTC.

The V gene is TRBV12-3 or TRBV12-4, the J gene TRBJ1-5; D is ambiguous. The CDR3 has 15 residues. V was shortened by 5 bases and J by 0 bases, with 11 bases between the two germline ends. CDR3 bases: TGTGCCAGCAGTCCTACAGATTATAGCAATCAGCCCCAGCATTTT. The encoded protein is CASSPTDYSNQPQHF.

In nucleotides, the CDR3 is TGCAGTGCTAGCGGGCTAGCGGGGAGACTGGGCGAGCAGTACTTC. Residues: CSASGLAGRLGEQYF. V and J are TRBV20-1 and TRBJ2-7; TRBD2 aligns across 9 bases. Trimming at V came to 3 bases and at J to 6 bases, leaving 12 bases not matched to a gene. This CDR3 is 15 amino acids long. From germline, CDR1 is DFQATT and CDR2 SNEGSKA (reference sequence).

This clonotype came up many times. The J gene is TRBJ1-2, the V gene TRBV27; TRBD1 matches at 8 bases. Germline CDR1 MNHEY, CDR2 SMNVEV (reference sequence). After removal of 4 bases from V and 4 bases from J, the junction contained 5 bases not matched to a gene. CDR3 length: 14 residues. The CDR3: CASSSTDRGYGYTF. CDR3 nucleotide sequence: TGTGCCAGCAGTTCGACCGACAGGGGCTATGGCTACACCTTC.

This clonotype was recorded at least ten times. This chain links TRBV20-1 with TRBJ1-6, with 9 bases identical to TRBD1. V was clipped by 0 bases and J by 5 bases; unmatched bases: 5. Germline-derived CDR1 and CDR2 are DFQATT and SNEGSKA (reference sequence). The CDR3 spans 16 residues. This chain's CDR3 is CSARDLGQGDNSPLHF. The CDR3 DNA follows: TGCAGTGCTAGAGATCTGGGACAGGGAGATAATTCACCCCTCCACTTT.

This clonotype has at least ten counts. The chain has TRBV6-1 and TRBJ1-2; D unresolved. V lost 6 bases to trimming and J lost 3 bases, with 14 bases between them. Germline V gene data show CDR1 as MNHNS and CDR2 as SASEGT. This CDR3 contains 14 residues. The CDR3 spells CASSPRTAYYGYTF. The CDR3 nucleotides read TGTGCCAGCAGCCCTCGTACCGCTTACTATGGCTACACCTTC.

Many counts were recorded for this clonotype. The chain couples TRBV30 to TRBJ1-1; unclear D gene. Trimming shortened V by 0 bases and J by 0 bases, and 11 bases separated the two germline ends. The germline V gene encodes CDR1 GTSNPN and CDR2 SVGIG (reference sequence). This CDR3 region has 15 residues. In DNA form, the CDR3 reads TGTGCCTGGAGTGTCCGGGCCGGCATGAACACTGAAGCTTTCTTT. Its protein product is CAWSVRAGMNTEAFF.

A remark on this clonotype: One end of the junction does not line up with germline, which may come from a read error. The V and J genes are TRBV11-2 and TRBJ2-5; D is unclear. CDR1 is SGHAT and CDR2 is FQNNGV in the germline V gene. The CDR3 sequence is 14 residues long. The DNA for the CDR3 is TGTACCAGCAGCTATCTGACGGTATCAGAGACCCAGTACTTC. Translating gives CTSSYLTVSETQYF.

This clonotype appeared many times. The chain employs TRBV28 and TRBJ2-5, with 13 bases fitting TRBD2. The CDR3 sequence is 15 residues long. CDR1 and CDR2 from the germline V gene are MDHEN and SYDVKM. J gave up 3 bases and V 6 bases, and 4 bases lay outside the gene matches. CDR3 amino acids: CASSRGLAGKETQYF. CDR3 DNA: TGTGCCAGCAGCCGGGGACTAGCGGGGAAAGAGACCCAGTACTTC.